These T cell receptor beta chains were read from a single sample in a study of neurological immune-mediated disorders. MiXCR, run by TCRdb on the 5' RACE reads, gives a single entry per CDR3 protein. The table has roughly 100,000 distinct CDR3 sequences, 3.5% seen once. Sequences were obtained from PBMCs. These receptors all stem from a woman in her forties or fifties with multiple sclerosis. The CDR3 runs from the conserved cysteine through the conserved F or W. The D gene is left open where the match is weak. Clone size is given for some rows only: seen once, a few or many times, or a class if the clone is expanded.

v_call,cdr3_length,d_call,clone_size,j_call,cdr3_aa,cdr3_nt
TRBV7-3,14,TRBD1,many,TRBJ2-5,CASSWTGGLETQYF,TGTGCCAGCAGCTGGACAGGTGGCCTGGAGACCCAGTACTTC
TRBV19,16,.,.,TRBJ1-5,CASTSIRRSSNQPQHF,TGTGCCTCCACGTCGATTCGGCGTTCTTCCAATCAGCCCCAGCATTTT
TRBV5-1,16,.,many,TRBJ2-1,CASSLGGRSSYNEQFF,TGCGCCAGCAGCTTGGGGGGTAGAAGCTCCTACAATGAGCAGTTCTTC
TRBV12-3/TRBV12-4,12,.,many,TRBJ2-7,CASSAKPYEQYF,TGTGCCAGCAGTGCAAAGCCCTACGAGCAGTACTTC
TRBV7-2,15,.,many,TRBJ2-7,CASSRRPGSVDEQYF,TGTGCCAGCAGCCGGAGACCGGGATCGGTCGACGAGCAGTACTTC
TRBV5-5,14,TRBD1,many,TRBJ2-7,CASSHGTEIYEQYF,TGTGCCAGCAGCCACGGGACAGAAATCTACGAGCAGTACTTC
TRBV20-1,14,TRBD1,many,TRBJ1-2,CSAKGQGAAYGYTF,TGCAGTGCAAAAGGACAGGGCGCGGCCTATGGCTACACCTTC
TRBV5-5,14,.,many,TRBJ1-5,CASSQNKGDQPQHF,TGTGCCAGCAGCCAAAATAAGGGAGATCAGCCCCAGCATTTT
TRBV7-2,13,.,many,TRBJ1-1,CASSLDGWTEAFF,TGTGCCAGCAGCTTAGACGGTTGGACTGAAGCTTTCTTT
TRBV2,10,.,many,TRBJ2-5,CASHLGTQYF,TGTGCCAGTCACCTGGGAACCCAGTACTTC
TRBV29-1,12,.,many,TRBJ1-3,CSVASSGNTIYF,TGCAGCGTTGCCAGCTCTGGAAACACCATATATTTT
TRBV10-1,18,.,many,TRBJ2-1,CASSGQEGGSGLYNEQFF,TGCGCCAGCAGTGGCCAAGAGGGGGGTAGTGGCCTTTACAATGAGCAGTTCTTC
TRBV20-1,14,TRBD2,.,TRBJ2-1,CSASGLAGGNEQFF,TGCAGTGCATCGGGACTAGCGGGGGGCAATGAGCAGTTCTTC
TRBV5-1,13,.,many,TRBJ1-1,CASSWPGDTEAFF,TGCGCCAGCAGTTGGCCTGGGGACACTGAAGCTTTCTTT
TRBV20-1,17,TRBD2,many,TRBJ2-3,CSARGLAGGTSTDTQYF,TGCAGTGCTAGGGGACTAGCGGGGGGAACTAGCACAGATACGCAGTATTTT
TRBV5-1,16,TRBD2,many,TRBJ2-4,CASSLGLAGAENIQYF,TGCGCCAGCAGCCTAGGACTAGCGGGGGCTGAAAACATTCAGTACTTC
TRBV20-1,12,.,many,TRBJ1-5,CSARPMGQPQHF,TGCAGTGCTAGACCAATGGGCCAGCCCCAGCATTTT
TRBV27,12,.,many,TRBJ2-7,CASSAGYHEQYF,TGTGCCAGCAGTGCGGGGTATCACGAGCAGTACTTC
TRBV27,16,TRBD2,few,TRBJ2-7,CASSLEASGVVYEQYF,TGTGCCAGCAGTTTAGAGGCTAGCGGGGTGGTCTACGAGCAGTACTTC
TRBV7-2,15,TRBD1,many,TRBJ1-2,CASSSQSGGGYGYTF,TGTGCCAGCAGCTCCCAATCAGGGGGGGGTTATGGCTACACCTTC
TRBV20-1,14,.,many,TRBJ2-2,CSARAPWGTGELFF,TGCAGTGCTAGAGCGCCCTGGGGAACCGGGGAGCTGTTTTTT
TRBV14,14,.,many,TRBJ2-6,CASSQVSGANVLTF,TGTGCCAGCAGCCAAGTCTCCGGGGCCAACGTCCTGACTTTC
TRBV20-1,13,.,many,TRBJ1-1,CSASQQRREGAFF,TGCAGTGCTAGTCAACAGCGGCGCGAGGGGGCTTTCTTT
TRBV11-2,13,TRBD1,many,TRBJ1-2,CASSSGQAHDYTF,TGTGCCAGCAGCAGCGGACAGGCGCATGACTACACCTTC
TRBV20-1,15,.,many,TRBJ2-3,CSARDAGDATDTQYF,TGCAGTGCTAGAGACGCCGGGGATGCCACAGATACGCAGTATTTT